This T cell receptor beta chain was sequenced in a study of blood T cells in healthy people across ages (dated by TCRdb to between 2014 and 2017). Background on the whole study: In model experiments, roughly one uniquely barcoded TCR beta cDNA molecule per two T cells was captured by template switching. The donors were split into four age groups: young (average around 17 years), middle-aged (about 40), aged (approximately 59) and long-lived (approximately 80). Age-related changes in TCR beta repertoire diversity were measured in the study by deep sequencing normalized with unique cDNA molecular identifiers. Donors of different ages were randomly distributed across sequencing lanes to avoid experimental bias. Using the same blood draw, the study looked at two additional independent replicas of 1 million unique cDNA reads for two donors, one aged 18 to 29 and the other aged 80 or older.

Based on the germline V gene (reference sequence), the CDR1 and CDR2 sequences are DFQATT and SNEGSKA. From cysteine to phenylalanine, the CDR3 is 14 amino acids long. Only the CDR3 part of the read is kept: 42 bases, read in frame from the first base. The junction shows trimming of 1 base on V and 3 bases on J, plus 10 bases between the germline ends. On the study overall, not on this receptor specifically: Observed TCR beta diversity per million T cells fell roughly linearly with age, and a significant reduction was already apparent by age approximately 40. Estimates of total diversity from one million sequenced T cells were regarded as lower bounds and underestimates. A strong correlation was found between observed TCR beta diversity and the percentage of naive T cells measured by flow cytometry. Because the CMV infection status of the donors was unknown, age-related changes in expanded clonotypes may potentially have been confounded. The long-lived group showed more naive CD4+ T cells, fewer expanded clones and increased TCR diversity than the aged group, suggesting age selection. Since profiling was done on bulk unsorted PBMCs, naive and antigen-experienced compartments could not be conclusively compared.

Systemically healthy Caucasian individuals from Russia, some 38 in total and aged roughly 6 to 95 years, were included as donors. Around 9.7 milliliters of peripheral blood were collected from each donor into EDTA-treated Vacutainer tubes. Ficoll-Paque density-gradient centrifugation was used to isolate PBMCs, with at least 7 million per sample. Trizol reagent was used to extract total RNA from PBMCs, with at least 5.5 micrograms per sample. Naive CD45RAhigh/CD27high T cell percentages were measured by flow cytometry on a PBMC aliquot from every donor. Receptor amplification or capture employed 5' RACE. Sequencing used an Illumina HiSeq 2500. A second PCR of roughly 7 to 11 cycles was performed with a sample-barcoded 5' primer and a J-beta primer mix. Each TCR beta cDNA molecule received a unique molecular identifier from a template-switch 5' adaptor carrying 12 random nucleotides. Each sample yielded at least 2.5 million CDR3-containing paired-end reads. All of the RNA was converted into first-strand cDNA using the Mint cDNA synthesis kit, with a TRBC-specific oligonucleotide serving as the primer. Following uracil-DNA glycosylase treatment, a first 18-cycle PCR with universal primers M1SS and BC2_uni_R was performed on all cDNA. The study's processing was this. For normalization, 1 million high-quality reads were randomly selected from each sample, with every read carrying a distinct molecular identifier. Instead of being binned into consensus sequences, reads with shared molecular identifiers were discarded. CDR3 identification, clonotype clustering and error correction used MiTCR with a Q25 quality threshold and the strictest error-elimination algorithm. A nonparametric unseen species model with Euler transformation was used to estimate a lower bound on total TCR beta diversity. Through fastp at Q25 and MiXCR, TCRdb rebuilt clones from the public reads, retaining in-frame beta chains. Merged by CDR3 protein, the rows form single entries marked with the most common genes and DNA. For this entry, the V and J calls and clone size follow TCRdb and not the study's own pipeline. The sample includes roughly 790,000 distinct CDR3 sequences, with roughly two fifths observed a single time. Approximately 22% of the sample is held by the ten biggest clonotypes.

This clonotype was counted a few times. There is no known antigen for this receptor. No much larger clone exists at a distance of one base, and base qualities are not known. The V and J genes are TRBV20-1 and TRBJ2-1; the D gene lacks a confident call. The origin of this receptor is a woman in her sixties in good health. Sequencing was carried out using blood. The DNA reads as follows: TGCAGTGCTAGAGGGCCCCGAGGCTACAATGAGCAGTTCTTC. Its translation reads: CSARGPRGYNEQFF.